The next 16 T cell receptor beta chains were all read from a single sample in a study of blood T cells in healthy people across ages. Alongside a J-beta primer mix, a sample-barcoded 5' primer served in a second PCR lasting roughly 7 to 11 cycles. Via MiXCR, TCRdb re-called the 5' RACE reads, giving one row per CDR3 protein. The table lists approximately 800,000 distinct CDR3 sequences, under 80% of them singletons. Material: blood. Receptors originate from a man aged 25 to 40 in good health.

The chain employs TRBV7-9 and TRBJ2-1, with TRBD2 as a possible D gene (6 bases). V was clipped by 8 bases and J by 5 bases, with 13 bases between them. The CDR3 loop spans 13 amino acids. Germline V gene data show CDR1 as SEHNR and CDR2 as FQNEAQ (reference sequence). The CDR3 sequence is CASGPDYHNEQFF. The CDR3 bases are TGTGCCAGCGGTCCGGACTATCACAATGAGCAGTTCTTC.

This chain's CDR3 is CASSQASRQETQYF. The CDR3 region has the DNA TGTGCCAGCAGCCAAGCCTCGCGGCAAGAGACCCAGTACTTC. The chain is built from TRBV4-2 and TRBJ2-5; D is ambiguous. Germline-derived CDR1 and CDR2 are LGHNA and YNFKEQ. The ends were cut back, 1 base at V and 2 bases at J, with 8 bases in the middle. CDR3 length: 14 amino acids.

The chain uses TRBV12-3 or TRBV12-4 and TRBJ2-7; D not resolved. Trimming removed 3 bases from V and 2 bases from J, with 8 bases in between. This CDR3 is 13 amino acids long. CDR3 DNA: TGTGCCAGCAGTTTGACATTTGCCTACGAGCAGTACTTC. Protein: CASSLTFAYEQYF.

This clonotype showed up just a few times. This CDR3 reads CASSSKSILPSGANVLTF. The CDR3 coding sequence is TGTGCCAGCAGCTCAAAGAGCATACTGCCCTCTGGGGCCAACGTCCTGACTTTC. The rearrangement joins TRBV28 to TRBJ2-6, with D unclear. Germline V CDR1 and CDR2: MDHEN, SYDVKM. This CDR3 spans 18 amino acids. Trimming shortened V by 6 bases and J by 0 bases, and 18 bases separated the two germline ends.

V and J are TRBV28 and TRBJ2-4, with no clear D. The CDR3 runs to 16 residues. Germline lookup yields CDR1 MDHEN and CDR2 SYDVKM. Trimming stripped 3 bases from V and 0 bases from J, with 12 bases between. The CDR3 sequence: CASSLLLDLAKNIQYF. The CDR3 region has the DNA TGTGCCAGCAGTTTGCTTCTCGATCTAGCCAAAAACATTCAGTACTTC.

The CDR3 region has the DNA TGTGCCAGCAGTTACATACTAGATCGGGGAGCAGATACGCAGTATTTT. Translating it yields CASSYILDRGADTQYF. V usage is TRBV6-2 or TRBV6-3 and J usage is TRBJ2-3, with a possible D match to TRBD2 (5 bases). Germline lookup yields CDR1 MNHEY and CDR2 SVGEGT. Trimming took off 2 bases at V and 4 bases at J, with 16 bases between the two ends. The CDR3 has 16 amino acids.

The V gene is TRBV6-5, the J gene TRBJ1-2; D not resolved. Germline V gives CDR1 MNHEY, CDR2 SVGAGI. V lost 4 bases and J 5 bases, leaving 11 bases between the germline ends. The length of the CDR3 is 13 residues. The CDR3, as DNA: TGTGCCAGCAGTTTCCAGGATAATTATGGCTACACCTTC. It specifies CASSFQDNYGYTF.

As for this clonotype: A much bigger clone sits one base away, suggesting this may be a read error. The chain couples TRBV4-2 to TRBJ2-3; TRBD2 agrees at 11 bases. Germline V gives CDR1 LGHNA, CDR2 YNFKEQ. The CDR3 has 18 residues. CDR3 sequence reads: CAGSQEIRLAGYTDTQYF. In DNA, the CDR3 is TGTGCCGGCAGCCAAGAAATCCGACTAGCGGGATACACAGATACGCAGTATTTT.

V is TRBV20-1 and J is TRBJ2-7, with D possibly TRBD2 on 5 matching bases. The germline V gene encodes CDR1 DFQATT and CDR2 SNEGSKA (reference sequence). V was clipped by 4 bases and J by 4 bases, with 14 bases between them. This CDR3 is built from 13 residues. CDR3 bases: TGCAGTGCTAAGGACCCCGGCGGGTACGAGCAGTACTTC. Residues: CSAKDPGGYEQYF.

This clonotype occurred a few times. This chain joins TRBV10-3 and TRBJ2-7; D possibly matches TRBD1 or TRBD2 (6 bases each). There are 13 residues in the CDR3. CDR1 is ENHRY, CDR2 SYGVKD, per germline. V shed 8 bases and J shed 7 bases, with 18 bases lying between them. CDR3 sequence (DNA): TGTGCCATCCAGGGGAGCCTCGCGGGAGAGCAGTACTTC. Translation gives CAIQGSLAGEQYF.

The V gene is TRBV20-1, the J gene TRBJ2-7; D is perhaps TRBD1 (5 bases). V dropped 1 base and J dropped 3 bases, with 16 bases sitting between them. This CDR3 is built from 15 residues. Germline loops: CDR1 DFQATT, CDR2 SNEGSKA (reference sequence). CDR3 nucleotide sequence: TGCAGTGCTAGAGCTTCAGGGATTCTTGGCTACGAGCAGTACTTC. This gives the protein CSARASGILGYEQYF.

The chain joins TRBV24-1 to TRBJ1-5, with 7 bases identical to TRBD1. The CDR3 is 16 amino acids. V lost 1 base to trimming and J lost 7 bases; unmatched junction nucleotides: 9. Looked up from germline, CDR1 is KGHDR and CDR2 is SFDVKD. CDR3 coding DNA: TGTGCCACCAGTGATTTTGGACAGGACTCAAACCAGCCCCAGCATTTT. Protein product: CATSDFGQDSNQPQHF.

This clonotype was counted only a few times. The genes are TRBV15 and TRBJ2-6, with TRBD1 as a possible D gene (6 bases). V was shortened by 10 bases and J by 0 bases, with 16 bases between the two germline ends. CDR3 length equals 16 residues. Germline CDR1 LNHNV, CDR2 YYDKDF (reference sequence). CDR3 residues: CASMTDSYSGANVLTF. The CDR3 DNA is TGTGCCAGCATGACGGACAGCTACTCTGGGGCCAACGTCCTGACTTTC.

This clonotype occurred once. The rearrangement joins TRBV6-2 or TRBV6-3 to TRBJ2-3, with 11 nucleotides matching TRBD2. This CDR3 has 17 amino acids. The germline V gene has CDR1 MNHEY and CDR2 SVGEGT. V lost 11 bases and J lost 0; bases outside the gene matches: 13. The CDR3 loop reads CASRFATSGESTDTQYF. The CDR3 region has the DNA TGTGCCTCCAGGTTCGCGACTAGCGGGGAAAGCACAGATACGCAGTATTTT.

The chain is built from TRBV7-9 and TRBJ1-1; no clear D gene. The CDR3 has 13 amino acids. V lost 2 bases, J lost 4 bases, and 8 bases lay in between. Germline CDR1 SEHNR, CDR2 FQNEAQ (reference sequence). The CDR3 sequence is CASSLSVPTEAFF. The CDR3 nucleotides read TGTGCCAGCAGCTTAAGCGTCCCCACTGAAGCTTTCTTT.

The J gene is TRBJ2-1, the V gene TRBV20-1, with D possibly TRBD2 on 8 matching bases. The CDR3 consists of 15 residues. CDR1 DFQATT and CDR2 SNEGSKA come from the germline V gene (reference sequence). The V gene lost 8 bases and the J gene lost 10 bases, with 27 bases spanning the gap. The CDR3 region has the DNA TGCAGTTACGGGGACAGCGGGGGCCGGCAGATGGAGCAGTTCTTC. It yields the protein CSYGDSGGRQMEQFF.